Sequencing of this TCR beta chain was carried out in a study of T cell responses to AZD1222 COVID-19 vaccine. Study results and caveats: Donors were chiefly white British, with a greater number of females, and clonal diversity was perhaps underestimated. Spike-specific TCR breadth and depth both grew after two AZD1222 doses.

For this clone: Its antigen is not identified.

Measured with immunoSEQ multiplex PCR; TCRdb has only the in-frame clones, and not every one. The sample shows some 150,000 clones, 88% of them seen only once. Trimming cost V 2 bases and J 4 bases; bases outside gene matches: 4. This CDR3 has 17 amino acids. Germline V gene sequence: CDR1 MNHEY, CDR2 SVGEGT. This TCR was sampled from an adult in good health. J is TRBJ2-3 and V is TRBV6-2 or TRBV6-3; 15 bases align to TRBD2. The starting material was peripheral blood, obtained on day 0 of AZD1222 vaccination. This chain's CDR3 is CASSYRGLAGGADTQYF. In DNA, the CDR3 is TGTGCCAGCAGTTACCGAGGACTAGCGGGAGGGGCAGATACGCAGTATTTT.